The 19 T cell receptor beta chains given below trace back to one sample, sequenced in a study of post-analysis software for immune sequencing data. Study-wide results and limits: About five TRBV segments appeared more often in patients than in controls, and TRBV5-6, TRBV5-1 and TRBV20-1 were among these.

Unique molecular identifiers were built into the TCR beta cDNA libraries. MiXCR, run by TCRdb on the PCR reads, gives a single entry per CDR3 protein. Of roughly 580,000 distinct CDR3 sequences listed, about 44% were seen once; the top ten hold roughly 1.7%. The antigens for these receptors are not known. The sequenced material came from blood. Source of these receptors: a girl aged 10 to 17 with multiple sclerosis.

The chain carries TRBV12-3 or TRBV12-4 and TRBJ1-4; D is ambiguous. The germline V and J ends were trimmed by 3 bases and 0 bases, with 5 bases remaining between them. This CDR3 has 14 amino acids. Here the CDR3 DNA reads TGTGCCAGCAGTTTGAAAACAACTAATGAAAAACTGTTTTTT. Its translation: CASSLKTTNEKLFF.

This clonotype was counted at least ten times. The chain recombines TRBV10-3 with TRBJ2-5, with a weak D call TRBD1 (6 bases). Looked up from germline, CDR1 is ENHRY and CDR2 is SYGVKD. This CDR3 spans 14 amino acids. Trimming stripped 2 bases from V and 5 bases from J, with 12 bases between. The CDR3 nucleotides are TGTGCCATCAGTGAGGGGCAGGGGAAGGAGACCCAGTACTTC. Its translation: CAISEGQGKETQYF.

CDR3 protein: CASKTTTSGADTQYF. The CDR3 coding sequence is TGTGCCAGCAAGACCACGACTAGCGGGGCAGATACGCAGTATTTT. The gene calls are TRBV6-6 and TRBJ2-3; 11 nucleotides align to TRBD2. V lost 7 bases to trimming and J lost 4 bases; unmatched junction nucleotides: 7. The CDR3 length is 15 residues. In germline, CDR1 is MNHNY, CDR2 SVGAGI (reference sequence).

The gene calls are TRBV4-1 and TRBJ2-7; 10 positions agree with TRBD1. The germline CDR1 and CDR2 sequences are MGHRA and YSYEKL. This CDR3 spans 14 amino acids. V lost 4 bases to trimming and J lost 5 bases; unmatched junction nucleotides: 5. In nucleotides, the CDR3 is TGCGCCAGCAGCCTCGACAGGGGGCTGAACGAGCAGTACTTC. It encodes CASSLDRGLNEQYF.

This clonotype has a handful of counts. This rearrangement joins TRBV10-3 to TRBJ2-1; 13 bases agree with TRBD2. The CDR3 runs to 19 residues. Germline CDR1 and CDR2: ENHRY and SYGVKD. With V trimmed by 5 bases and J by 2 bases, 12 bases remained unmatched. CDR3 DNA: TGTGCCATCAGTTCCCGACGGACTAGCGGGGGAGTTCCCTACAATGAGCAGTTCTTC. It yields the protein CAISSRRTSGGVPYNEQFF.

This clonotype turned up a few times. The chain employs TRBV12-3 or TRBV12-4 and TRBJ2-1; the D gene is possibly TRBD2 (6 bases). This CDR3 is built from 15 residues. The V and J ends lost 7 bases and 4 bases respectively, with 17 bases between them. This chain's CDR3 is CASTSGGTGYNEQFF. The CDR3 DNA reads TGTGCCAGCACCTCCGGAGGGACTGGATACAATGAGCAGTTCTTC.

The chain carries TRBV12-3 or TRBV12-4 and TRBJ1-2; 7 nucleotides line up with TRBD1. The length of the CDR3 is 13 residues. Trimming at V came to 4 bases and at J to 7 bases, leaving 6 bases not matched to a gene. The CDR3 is CASSSGTVSGYTF. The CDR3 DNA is TGTGCCAGCAGTTCCGGGACAGTCAGTGGCTACACCTTC.

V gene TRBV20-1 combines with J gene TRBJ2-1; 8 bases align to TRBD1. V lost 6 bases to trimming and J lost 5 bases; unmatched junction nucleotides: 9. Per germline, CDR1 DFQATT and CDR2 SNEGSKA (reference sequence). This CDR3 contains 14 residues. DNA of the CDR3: TGCAGTGCCGCGCACAGGGGGGACCACAATGAGCAGTTCTTC. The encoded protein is CSAAHRGDHNEQFF.

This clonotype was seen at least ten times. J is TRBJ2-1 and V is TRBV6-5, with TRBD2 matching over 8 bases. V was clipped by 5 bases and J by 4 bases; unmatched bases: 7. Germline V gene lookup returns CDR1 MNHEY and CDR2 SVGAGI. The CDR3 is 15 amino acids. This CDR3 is CASSPTSGPYNEQFF. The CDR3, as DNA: TGTGCCAGCAGTCCTACTAGCGGACCTTACAATGAGCAGTTCTTC.

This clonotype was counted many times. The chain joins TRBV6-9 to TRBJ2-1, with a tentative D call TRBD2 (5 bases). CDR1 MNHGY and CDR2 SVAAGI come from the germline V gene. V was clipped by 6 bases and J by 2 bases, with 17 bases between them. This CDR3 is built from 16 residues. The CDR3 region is CASSSVGGPAYNEQFF. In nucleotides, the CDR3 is TGTGCCAGCAGCTCAGTTGGCGGGCCGGCCTACAATGAGCAGTTCTTC.

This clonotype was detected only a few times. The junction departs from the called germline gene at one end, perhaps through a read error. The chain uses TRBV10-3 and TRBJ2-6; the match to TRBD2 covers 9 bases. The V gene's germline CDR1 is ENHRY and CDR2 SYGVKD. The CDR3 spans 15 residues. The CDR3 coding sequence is TGTGCCATCGGCGGGAGGGCCTCTGGGACCAACGTCCTGACTTTC. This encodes CAIGGRASGTNVLTF.

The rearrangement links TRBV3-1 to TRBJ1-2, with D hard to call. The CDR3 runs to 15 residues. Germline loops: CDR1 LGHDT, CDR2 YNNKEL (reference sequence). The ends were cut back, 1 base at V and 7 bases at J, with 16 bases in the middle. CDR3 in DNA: TGTGCCAGCAGCCAAGGCAGTATGAGGGATGCTGGCTACACCTTC. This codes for CASSQGSMRDAGYTF.

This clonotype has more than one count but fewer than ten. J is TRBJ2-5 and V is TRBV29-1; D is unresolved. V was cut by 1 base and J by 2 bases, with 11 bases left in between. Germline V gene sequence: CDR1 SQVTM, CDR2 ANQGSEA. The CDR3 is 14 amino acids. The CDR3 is CSVEGARHQETQYF. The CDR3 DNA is TGCAGCGTTGAAGGCGCTAGACATCAAGAGACCCAGTACTTC.

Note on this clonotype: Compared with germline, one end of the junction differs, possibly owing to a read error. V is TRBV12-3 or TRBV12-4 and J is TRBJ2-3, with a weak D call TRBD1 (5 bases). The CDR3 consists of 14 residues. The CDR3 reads CASTQTASTDTEYF. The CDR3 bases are TGTGCCAGCACCCAGACAGCAAGCACAGATACGGAGTATTTT.

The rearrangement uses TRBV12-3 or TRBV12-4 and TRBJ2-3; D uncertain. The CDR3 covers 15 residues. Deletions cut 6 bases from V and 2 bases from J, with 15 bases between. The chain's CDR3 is CASRTISYITDTQYF. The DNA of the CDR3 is TGTGCCAGCAGAACTATTAGCTATATCACAGATACGCAGTATTTT.

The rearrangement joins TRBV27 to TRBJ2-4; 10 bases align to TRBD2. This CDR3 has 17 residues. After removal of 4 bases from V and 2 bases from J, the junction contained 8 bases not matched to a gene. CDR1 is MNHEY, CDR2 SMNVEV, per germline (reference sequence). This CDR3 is CASSSPPSGSPKNIQYF. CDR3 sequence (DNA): TGTGCCAGCAGTTCTCCCCCTAGCGGGAGTCCCAAAAACATTCAGTACTTC.

This chain's CDR3 is CASEEVLVTEAFF. DNA of the CDR3: TGTGCCAGCGAGGAGGTCCTAGTGACTGAAGCTTTCTTT. V is TRBV7-9 and J is TRBJ1-1; D uncertain. In germline, CDR1 is SEHNR, CDR2 FQNEAQ (reference sequence). V shed 8 bases and J shed 5 bases, with 15 bases lying between them. The CDR3 covers 13 residues.

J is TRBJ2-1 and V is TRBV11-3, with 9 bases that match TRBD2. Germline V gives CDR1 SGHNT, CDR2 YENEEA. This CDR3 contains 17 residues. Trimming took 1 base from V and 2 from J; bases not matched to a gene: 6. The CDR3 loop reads CASSLGSGGRAYNEQFF. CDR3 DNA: TGTGCCAGCAGCTTAGGGAGTGGCGGGAGGGCCTACAATGAGCAGTTCTTC.

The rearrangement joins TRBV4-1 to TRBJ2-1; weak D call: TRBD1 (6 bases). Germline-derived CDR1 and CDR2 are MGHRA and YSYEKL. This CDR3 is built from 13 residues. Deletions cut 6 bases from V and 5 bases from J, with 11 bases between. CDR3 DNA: TGCGCCAGCAGTCGTAGACAGGACAATGAGCAGTTCTTC. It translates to CASSRRQDNEQFF.